This TCR beta chain is drawn from a study of tumor T cells in aggressive B-cell lymphoma. Assay: immunoSEQ multiplex PCR; the TCRdb copy retains only in-frame clones and omits some. Among 6,000 or so clones, about 73% were seen once, and the ten largest hold around 7.4%. CDR1 and CDR2 from the germline V gene are MNHEY and SMNVEV (reference sequence). V lost 2 bases to trimming and J lost 7 bases, with 6 bases between them. CDR3 length equals 12 residues. The receptor was isolated from an adult with diffuse large B cell lymphoma. The gene calls are TRBV27 and TRBJ2-1; D may be TRBD2 (5 bases). The sample comprised tumor tissue. The CDR3 protein is CASSLTGNEQFF. In DNA form, the CDR3 reads TGTGCCAGCAGTTTAACGGGAAATGAGCAGTTCTTC.